This T cell receptor (beta chain) comes out of a study of blood T cell repertoires in COVID-19. Study information: Acute-phase and convalescent COVID-19 samples originated in the United States, Italy and Spain. The analysed material was cDNA or gDNA that came from T cells, B-cell-depleted T cells, or PBMCs.

Study processing details: Amplification of reference gene primers provided the estimated nucleated cell counts. Sequencing used immunoSEQ multiplex PCR; TCRdb keeps in-frame clones, though not all of them. V, J and clone size derive from that table, while D and trimming were established from the DNA sequence. The table shows 100,000 or so clones, with roughly 85% occurring only once. V gave up 6 bases and J gave up 9 bases; unmatched junction bases: 9. CDR1 and CDR2 from the germline V gene are LNHDA and SQIVND (reference sequence). The CDR3 is 15 amino acids. V usage is TRBV19 and J usage is TRBJ2-1; 12 bases agree with TRBD2. Sample: peripheral blood. The TCR was taken from a man in his 60s with acute or convalescent COVID-19. The CDR3 here is CASSSRLAGVSEQFF. The CDR3, as DNA: TGTGCCAGTAGCTCCCGACTAGCGGGAGTATCTGAGCAGTTCTTC.